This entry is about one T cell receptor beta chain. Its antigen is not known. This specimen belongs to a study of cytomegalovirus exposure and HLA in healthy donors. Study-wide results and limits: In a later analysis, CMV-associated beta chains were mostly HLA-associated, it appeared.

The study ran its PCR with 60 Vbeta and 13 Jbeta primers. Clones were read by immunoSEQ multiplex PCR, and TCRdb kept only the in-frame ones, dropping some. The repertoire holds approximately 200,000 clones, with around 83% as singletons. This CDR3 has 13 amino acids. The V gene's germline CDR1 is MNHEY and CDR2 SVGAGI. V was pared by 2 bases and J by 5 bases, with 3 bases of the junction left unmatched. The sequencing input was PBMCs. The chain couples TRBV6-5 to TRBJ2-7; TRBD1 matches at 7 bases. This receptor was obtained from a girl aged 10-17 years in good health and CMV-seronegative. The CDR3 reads CASSYETGDEQYF. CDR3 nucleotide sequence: TGTGCCAGCAGTTACGAAACAGGGGACGAGCAGTACTTC.